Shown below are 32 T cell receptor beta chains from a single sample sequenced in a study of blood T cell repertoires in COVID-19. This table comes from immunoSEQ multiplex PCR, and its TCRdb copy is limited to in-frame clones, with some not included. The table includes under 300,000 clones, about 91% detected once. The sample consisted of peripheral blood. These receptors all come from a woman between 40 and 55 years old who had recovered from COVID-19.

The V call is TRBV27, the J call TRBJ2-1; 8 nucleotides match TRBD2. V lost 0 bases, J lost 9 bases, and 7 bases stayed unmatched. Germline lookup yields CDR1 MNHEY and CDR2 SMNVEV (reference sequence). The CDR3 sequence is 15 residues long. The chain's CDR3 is CASSLSSGIIVEQFF. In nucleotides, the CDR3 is TGTGCCAGCAGTTTATCTAGCGGGATAATCGTTGAGCAGTTCTTC.

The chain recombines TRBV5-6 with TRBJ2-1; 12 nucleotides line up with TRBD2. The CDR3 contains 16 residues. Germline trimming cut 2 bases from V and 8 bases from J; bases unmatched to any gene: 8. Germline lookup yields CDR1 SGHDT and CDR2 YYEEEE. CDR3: CASSFPSGRAVDEQFF. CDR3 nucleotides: TGTGCCAGCAGCTTCCCTAGCGGGAGGGCCGTAGATGAGCAGTTCTTC.

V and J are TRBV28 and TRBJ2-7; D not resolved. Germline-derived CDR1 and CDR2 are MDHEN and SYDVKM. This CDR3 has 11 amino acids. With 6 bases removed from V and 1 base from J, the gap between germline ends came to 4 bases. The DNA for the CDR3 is TGTGCCAGCAGATCGTCCTACGAGCAGTACTTC. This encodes CASRSSYEQYF.

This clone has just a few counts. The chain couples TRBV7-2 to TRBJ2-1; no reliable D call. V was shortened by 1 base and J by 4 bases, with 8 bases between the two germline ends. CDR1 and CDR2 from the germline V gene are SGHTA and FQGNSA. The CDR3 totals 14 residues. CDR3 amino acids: CASSLGASYNEQFF. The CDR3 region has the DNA TGTGCCAGCAGCTTAGGGGCGTCTTACAATGAGCAGTTCTTC.

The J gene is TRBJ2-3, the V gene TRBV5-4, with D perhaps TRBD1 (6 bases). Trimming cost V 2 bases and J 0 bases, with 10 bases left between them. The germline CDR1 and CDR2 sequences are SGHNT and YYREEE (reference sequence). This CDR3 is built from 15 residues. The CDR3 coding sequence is TGTGCCAGCAGCTTTAGGACAGTTAGCACAGATACGCAGTATTTT. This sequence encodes CASSFRTVSTDTQYF.

The CDR3 region has the DNA TGTGCCAGCAGCCAAGGTAGCGGGGGGGCCAATGAGCAGTTCTTC. Translating it yields CASSQGSGGANEQFF. The rearrangement uses TRBV4-2 and TRBJ2-1, with 11 nucleotides matching TRBD2. The CDR3 extends over 15 amino acids. Per the germline V gene, CDR1 is LGHNA and CDR2 is YNFKEQ. Unmatched junction bases numbered 2, after V lost 1 base and J lost 6 bases.

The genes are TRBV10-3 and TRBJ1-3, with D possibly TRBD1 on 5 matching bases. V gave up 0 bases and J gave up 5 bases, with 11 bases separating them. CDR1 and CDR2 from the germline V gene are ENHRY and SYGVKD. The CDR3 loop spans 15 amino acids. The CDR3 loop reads CAISESRQYRNTIYF. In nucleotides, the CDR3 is TGTGCCATCAGTGAGTCTCGACAGTACCGAAACACCATATATTTT.

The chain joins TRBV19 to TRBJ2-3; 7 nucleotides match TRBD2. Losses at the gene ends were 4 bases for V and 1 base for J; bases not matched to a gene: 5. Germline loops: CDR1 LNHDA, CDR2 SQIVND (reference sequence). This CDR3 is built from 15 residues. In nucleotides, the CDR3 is TGTGCCAGTAGTACCGGACTAGTGGGCACAGATACGCAGTATTTT. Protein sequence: CASSTGLVGTDTQYF.

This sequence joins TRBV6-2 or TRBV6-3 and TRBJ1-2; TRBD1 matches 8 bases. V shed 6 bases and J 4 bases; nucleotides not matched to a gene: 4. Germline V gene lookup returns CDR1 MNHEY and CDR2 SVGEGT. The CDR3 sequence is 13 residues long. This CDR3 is CASSRDRGYGYTF. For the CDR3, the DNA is TGTGCCAGCAGCCGCGACAGGGGCTATGGCTACACCTTC.

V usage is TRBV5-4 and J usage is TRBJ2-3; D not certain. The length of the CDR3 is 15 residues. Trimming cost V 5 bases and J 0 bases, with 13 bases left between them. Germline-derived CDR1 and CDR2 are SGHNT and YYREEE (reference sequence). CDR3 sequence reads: CASRLRGPSTDTQYF. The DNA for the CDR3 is TGTGCCAGCAGGCTCCGTGGGCCTAGCACAGATACGCAGTATTTT.

The CDR3 region has the DNA TGTGCCAGCAGCTTAGTATCCGGGTTTGGCACCGGGGAGCTGTTTTTT. It yields the protein CASSLVSGFGTGELFF. This chain joins TRBV7-9 and TRBJ2-2, with D unclear. This CDR3 has 16 residues. Trimming took off 1 base at V and 4 bases at J, with 13 bases between the two ends. Germline V gives CDR1 SEHNR, CDR2 FQNEAQ (reference sequence).

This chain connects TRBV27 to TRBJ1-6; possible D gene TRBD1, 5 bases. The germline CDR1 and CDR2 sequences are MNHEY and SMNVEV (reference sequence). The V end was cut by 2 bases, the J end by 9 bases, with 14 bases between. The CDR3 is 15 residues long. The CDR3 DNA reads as TGTGCCAGCAGTTTAATGGGGGGAAACAGTTCACCCCTCCACTTT. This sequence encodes CASSLMGGNSSPLHF.

The CDR3 region is CASNEGLDRGTIYF. For the CDR3, the DNA is TGCGCCAGCAACGAGGGCCTTGATAGAGGCACCATATATTTT. The V gene is TRBV5-1, the J gene TRBJ1-3, with D uncertain. V was cut by 6 bases and J by 9 bases, with 19 bases left in between. Germline CDR1 SGHRS, CDR2 YFSETQ. The CDR3 runs 14 residues.

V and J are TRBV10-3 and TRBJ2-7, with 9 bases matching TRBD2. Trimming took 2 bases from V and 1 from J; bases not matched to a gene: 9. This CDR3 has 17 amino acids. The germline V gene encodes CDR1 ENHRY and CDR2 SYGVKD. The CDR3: CAISERGSGGTSYEQYF. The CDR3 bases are TGTGCCATCAGTGAGAGAGGGAGCGGGGGGACTTCCTACGAGCAGTACTTC.

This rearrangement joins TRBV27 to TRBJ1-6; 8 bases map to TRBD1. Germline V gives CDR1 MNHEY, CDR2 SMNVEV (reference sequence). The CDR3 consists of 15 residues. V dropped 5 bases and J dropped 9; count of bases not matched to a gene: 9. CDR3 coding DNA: TGTGCCAGCAGTCCTCAGACAGGGGAGGTTTCACCCCTCCACTTT. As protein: CASSPQTGEVSPLHF.

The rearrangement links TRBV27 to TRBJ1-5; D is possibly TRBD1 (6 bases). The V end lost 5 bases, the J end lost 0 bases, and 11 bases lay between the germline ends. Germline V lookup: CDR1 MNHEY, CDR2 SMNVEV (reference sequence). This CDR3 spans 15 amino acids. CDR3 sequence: CASSLWTDSNQPQHF. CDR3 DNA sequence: TGTGCCAGCAGTCTATGGACAGATAGCAATCAGCCCCAGCATTTT.

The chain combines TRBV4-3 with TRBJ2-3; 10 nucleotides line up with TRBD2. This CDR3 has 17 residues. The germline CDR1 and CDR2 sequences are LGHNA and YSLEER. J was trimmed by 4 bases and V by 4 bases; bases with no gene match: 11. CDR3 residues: CASSPKGSGRAADTQYF. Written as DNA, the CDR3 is TGCGCCAGCAGCCCCAAAGGGAGCGGGAGGGCCGCAGATACGCAGTATTTT.

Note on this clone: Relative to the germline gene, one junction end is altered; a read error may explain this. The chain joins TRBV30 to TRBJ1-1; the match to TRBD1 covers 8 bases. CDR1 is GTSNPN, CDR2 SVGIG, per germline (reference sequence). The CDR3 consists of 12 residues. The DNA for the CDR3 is TGTGCCCGGAGACAGGGGAGGACTGAAGCTTTCTTT. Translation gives CARRQGRTEAFF.

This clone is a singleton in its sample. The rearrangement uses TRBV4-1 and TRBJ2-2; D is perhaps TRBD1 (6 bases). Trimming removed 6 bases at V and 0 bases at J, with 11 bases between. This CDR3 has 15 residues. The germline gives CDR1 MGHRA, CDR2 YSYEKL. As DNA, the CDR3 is TGCGCCAGCAGTCTACAGGGAACGAACACCGGGGAGCTGTTTTTT. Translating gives CASSLQGTNTGELFF.

The CDR3: CSAWTGETQYF. Written as DNA, the CDR3 is TGCAGTGCTTGGACGGGGGAGACCCAGTACTTC. The chain employs TRBV20-1 and TRBJ2-5, with a possible D match to TRBD2 (5 bases). The V gene's germline CDR1 is DFQATT and CDR2 SNEGSKA (reference sequence). Trimming pared 5 bases from V and 5 bases from J, leaving 9 bases between. The CDR3 loop spans 11 amino acids.

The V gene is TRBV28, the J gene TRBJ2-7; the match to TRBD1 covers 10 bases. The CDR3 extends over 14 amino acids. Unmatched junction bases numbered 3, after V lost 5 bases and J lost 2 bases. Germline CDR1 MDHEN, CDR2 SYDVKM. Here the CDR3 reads CASSTGTGAYEQYF. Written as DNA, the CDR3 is TGTGCCAGCAGTACCGGGACAGGGGCCTACGAGCAGTACTTC.

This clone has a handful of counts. DNA for the CDR3: TGTGCCAGTAGTATAAGAACTAGCGGTGAGCAGTTCTTC. It is translated as CASSIRTSGEQFF. This chain connects TRBV19 to TRBJ2-1, with 8 bases lining up with TRBD2. The junction had 3 bases not matched to a gene; V was cut back by 2 bases and J by 9 bases. CDR1 LNHDA and CDR2 SQIVND come from the germline V gene (reference sequence). There are 13 residues in the CDR3.

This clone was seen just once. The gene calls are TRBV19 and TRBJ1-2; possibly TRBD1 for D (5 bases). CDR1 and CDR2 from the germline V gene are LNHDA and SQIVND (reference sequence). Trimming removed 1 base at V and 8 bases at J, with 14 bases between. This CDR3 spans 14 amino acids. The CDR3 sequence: CASSIGEGVGGYTF. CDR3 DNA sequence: TGTGCCAGTAGTATAGGTGAAGGGGTCGGAGGCTACACCTTC.

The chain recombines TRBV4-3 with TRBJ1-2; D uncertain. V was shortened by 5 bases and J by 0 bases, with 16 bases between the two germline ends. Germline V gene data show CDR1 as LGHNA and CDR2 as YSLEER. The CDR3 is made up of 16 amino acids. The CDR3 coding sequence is TGCGCCAGCAGCGACCTCGGGAGCTTCTCTAACTATGGCTACACCTTC. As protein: CASSDLGSFSNYGYTF.

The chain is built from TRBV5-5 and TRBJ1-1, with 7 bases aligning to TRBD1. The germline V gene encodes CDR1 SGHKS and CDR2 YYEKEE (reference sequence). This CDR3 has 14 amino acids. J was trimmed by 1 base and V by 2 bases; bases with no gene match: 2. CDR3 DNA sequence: TGTGCCAGCAGCTTCGGACAGGCGAACACTGAAGCTTTCTTT. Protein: CASSFGQANTEAFF.

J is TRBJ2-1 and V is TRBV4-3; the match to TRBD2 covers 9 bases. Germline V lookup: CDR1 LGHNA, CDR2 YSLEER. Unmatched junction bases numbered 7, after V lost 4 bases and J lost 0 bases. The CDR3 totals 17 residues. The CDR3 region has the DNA TGCGCCAGCAGCCCAACCCTTAGCGGGAGCTCCTACAATGAGCAGTTCTTC. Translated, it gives CASSPTLSGSSYNEQFF.

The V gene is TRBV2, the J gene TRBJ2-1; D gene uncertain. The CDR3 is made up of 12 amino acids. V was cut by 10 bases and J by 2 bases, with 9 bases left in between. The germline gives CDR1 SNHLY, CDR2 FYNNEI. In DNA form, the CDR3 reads TGTGCCATTCCCCTCCCCTACAATGAGCAGTTCTTC. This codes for CAIPLPYNEQFF. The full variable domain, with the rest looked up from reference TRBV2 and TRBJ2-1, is EPEVTQTPSHQVTQMGQEVILRCVPISNHLYFYWYRQILGQKVEFLVSFYNNEISEKSEIFDDQFSVERPDGSNFTLKIRSTKLEDSAMYFCAIPLPYNEQFFGPGTRLTVL.

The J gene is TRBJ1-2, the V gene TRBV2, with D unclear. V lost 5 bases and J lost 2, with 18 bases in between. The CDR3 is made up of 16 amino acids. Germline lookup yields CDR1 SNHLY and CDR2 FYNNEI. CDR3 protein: CASSPSSLLQNYGYTF. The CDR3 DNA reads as TGTGCCAGCAGTCCTAGTTCGTTACTGCAGAACTATGGCTACACCTTC.

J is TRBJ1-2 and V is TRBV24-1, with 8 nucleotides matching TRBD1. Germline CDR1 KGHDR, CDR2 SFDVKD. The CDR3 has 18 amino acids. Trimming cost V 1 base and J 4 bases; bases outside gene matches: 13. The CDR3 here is CATSDFRTGSSGSYGYTF. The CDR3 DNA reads TGTGCCACCAGTGATTTTCGGACAGGGTCGTCGGGATCCTATGGCTACACCTTC.

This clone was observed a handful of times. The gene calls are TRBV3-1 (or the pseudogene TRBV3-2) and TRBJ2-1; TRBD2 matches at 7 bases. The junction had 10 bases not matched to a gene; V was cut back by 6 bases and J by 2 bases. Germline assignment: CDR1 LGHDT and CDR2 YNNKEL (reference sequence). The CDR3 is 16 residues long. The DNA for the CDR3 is TGTGCCAGCAGGGGGACGGGACTAAAGACCTACAATGAGCAGTTCTTC. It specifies CASRGTGLKTYNEQFF.

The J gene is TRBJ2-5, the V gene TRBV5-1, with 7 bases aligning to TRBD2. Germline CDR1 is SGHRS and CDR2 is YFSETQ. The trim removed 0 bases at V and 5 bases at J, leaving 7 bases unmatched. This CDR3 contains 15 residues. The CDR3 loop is CASSLETSLGETQYF. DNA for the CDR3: TGCGCCAGCAGCTTGGAGACTAGCTTAGGCGAGACCCAGTACTTC.

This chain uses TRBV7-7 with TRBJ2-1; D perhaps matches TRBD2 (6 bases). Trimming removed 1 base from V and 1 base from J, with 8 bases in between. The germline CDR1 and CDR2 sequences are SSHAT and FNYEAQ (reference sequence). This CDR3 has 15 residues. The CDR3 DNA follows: TGTGCCAGCAGCTTAGACGGGAGTTCCTACAATGAGCAGTTCTTC. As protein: CASSLDGSSYNEQFF.